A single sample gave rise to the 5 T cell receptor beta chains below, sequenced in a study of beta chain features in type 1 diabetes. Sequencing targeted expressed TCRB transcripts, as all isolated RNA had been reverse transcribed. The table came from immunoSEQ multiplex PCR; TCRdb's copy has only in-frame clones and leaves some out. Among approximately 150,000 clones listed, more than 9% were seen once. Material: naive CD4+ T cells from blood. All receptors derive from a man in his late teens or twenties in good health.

CDR3 nucleotides: TGCGCCAGCAGCTCTACCAACCGGGACTACAATGAGCAGTTCTTC. Translated, it gives CASSSTNRDYNEQFF. The gene calls are TRBV5-1 and TRBJ2-1, with D perhaps matching TRBD2 (5 bases). This CDR3 is 15 amino acids long. V was clipped by 3 bases and J by 3 bases, with 13 bases between them. Germline values: CDR1 SGHRS, CDR2 YFSETQ.

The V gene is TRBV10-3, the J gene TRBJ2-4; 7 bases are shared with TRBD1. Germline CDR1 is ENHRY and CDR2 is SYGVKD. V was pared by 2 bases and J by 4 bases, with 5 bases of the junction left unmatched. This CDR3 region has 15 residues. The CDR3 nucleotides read TGTGCCATCAGTGAGACCAGGACAGGAAAAAACATTCAGTACTTC. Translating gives CAISETRTGKNIQYF.

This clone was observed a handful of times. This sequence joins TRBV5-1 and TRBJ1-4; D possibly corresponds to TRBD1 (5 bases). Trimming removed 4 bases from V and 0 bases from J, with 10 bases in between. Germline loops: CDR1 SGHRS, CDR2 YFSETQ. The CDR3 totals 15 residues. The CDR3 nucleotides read TGCGCCAGCAGCCAAACAGGAGCAACTAATGAAAAACTGTTTTTT. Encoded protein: CASSQTGATNEKLFF.

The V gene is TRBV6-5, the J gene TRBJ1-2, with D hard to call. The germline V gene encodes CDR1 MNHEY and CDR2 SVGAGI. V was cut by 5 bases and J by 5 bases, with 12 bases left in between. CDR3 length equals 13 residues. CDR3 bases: TGTGCCAGCAGTGGACGGGGTATTTATGGCTACACCTTC. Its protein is CASSGRGIYGYTF.

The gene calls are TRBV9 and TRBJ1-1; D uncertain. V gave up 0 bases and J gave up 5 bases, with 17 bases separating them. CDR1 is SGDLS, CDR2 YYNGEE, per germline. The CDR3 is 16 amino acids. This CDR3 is CASSVEAGPGRTEAFF. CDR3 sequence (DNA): TGTGCCAGCAGCGTAGAGGCAGGCCCCGGTCGTACTGAAGCTTTCTTT.